This T cell receptor beta chain was retrieved from a study of blood T cell repertoires in COVID-19. Across the whole study: The samples span acute and convalescent COVID-19 from the United States, Italy and Spain. T cells, B-cell-depleted T cells, or PBMCs provided the cDNA or gDNA that served as material.

The CDR3 runs to 15 residues. Germline V gives CDR1 SGHTS, CDR2 YDEGEE. V gave up 1 base and J gave up 1 base, with 6 bases separating them. Original processing notes: From reference gene primer amplification, estimates of nucleated cell counts were derived. Clones were read by immunoSEQ multiplex PCR, and TCRdb kept only the in-frame ones, dropping some. The V and J calls and the clone size are those of that table, but D and trimming were determined from the DNA. The table includes over 200,000 clones, 83% detected once. This clone was recorded once. V and J are TRBV5-8 and TRBJ2-6; D is unclear. This sequence was found in a woman aged 40 to 50 with active or convalescent COVID-19. The sequenced sample consisted of peripheral blood. This CDR3 is CASSLKQSGANVLTF. In DNA, the CDR3 is TGTGCCAGCAGCTTGAAGCAATCTGGGGCCAACGTCCTGACTTTC.